This T cell receptor (beta chain) was profiled in a study of shared clonotypes between healthy human individuals. Looking at the study overall: Researchers drew samples from a couple of women and three men aged 18 to 49. Per-donor plates numbered three CD4 naive, three CD4 memory, two CD8 naive and one CD8 memory.

Here immunoSEQ multiplex PCR was the method, and the copy in TCRdb shows in-frame clones only, minus some. The sample shows around 1.6 million clones, 98% of them seen only once. The V gene lost 6 bases and the J gene lost 2 bases, with 13 bases spanning the gap. This CDR3 comprises 15 residues. CDR1 and CDR2 from the germline V gene are MDHEN and SYDVKM. Notes on this clone: Antigen: not known.

Findings of the study overall: Naive subsets tended to show greater estimated richness than memory subsets.

The sequence was collected from a man younger than 45 in good health. Sequencing input: naive CD4+ T cells sorted from blood. Stated subset: CD45RA+ positively selected. The chain has TRBV28 and TRBJ2-2, with a weak D call TRBD2 (5 bases). The CDR3 sequence: CASRRWTANTGELFF. CDR3 coding DNA: TGTGCCAGCAGACGCTGGACTGCCAACACCGGGGAGCTGTTTTTT.